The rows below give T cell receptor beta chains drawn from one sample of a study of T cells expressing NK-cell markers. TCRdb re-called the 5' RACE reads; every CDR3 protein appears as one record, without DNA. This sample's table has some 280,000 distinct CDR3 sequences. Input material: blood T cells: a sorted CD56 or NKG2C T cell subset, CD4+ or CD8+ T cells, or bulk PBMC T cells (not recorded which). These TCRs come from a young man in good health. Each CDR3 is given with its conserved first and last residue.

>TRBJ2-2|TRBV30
CAWSSYWGPPNTGELFF
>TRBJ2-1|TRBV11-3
CASSSRQGHSYNEQFF
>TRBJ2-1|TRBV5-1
CASSAGRGEQFF
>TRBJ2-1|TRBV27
CASRVAGGPLNEQFF
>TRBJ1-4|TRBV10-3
CAIRDRADEKLFF
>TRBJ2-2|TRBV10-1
CASRLGEPGTGELFF
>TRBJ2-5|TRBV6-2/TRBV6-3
CASSYGTFQETQYF
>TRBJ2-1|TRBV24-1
CATSLLNEQFF
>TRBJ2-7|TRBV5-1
CASSPGLAGGPAYEQYF
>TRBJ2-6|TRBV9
CASSVSRSTGANVLTF
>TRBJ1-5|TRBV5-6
CASSSGWGGGQPQHF
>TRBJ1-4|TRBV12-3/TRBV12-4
CASSSRDRAREKLFF
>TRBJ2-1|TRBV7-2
CASSRDRGDYNEQFF
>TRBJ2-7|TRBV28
CASSQTSGRANEQYF
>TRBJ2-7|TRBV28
CASSPLMRGLAGGTEEQYF
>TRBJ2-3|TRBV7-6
CASSLGTGGPTDTQYF
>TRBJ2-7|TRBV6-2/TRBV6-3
CASSYSYPRTTSGRADYEQYF
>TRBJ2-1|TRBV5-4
CASTHGSGIYNEQFF
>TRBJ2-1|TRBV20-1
CSANVLAGGYNEQFF
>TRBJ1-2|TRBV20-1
CSARYDRGLSGYTF
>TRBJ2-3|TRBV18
CASSPASGSTDTQYF
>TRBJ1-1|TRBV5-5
CASSFTGTGSTEAFF
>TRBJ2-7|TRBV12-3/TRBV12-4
CASSFRDPRGEQYF
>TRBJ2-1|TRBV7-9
CASTKTSGPLDEQFF
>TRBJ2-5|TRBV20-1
CSATPPGLEETQYF
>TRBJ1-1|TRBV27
CASREEGRMNTEAFF
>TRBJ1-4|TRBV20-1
CSAKNTGGKNEKLFF
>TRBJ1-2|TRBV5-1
CASSPQGPYGYTF
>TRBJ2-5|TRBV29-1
CSVRTGSETQYF
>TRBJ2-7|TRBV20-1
CSASESGGIYEQYF
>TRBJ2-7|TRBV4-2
CASSQPTGTRYF
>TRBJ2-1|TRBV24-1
CATSDSTGTGHSNEQFF
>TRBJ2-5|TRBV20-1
CSAPMSGSAQETQYF
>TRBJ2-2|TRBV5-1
CASSFRDPNTGELFF
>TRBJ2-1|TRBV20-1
CSAHPGQRYNEQFF
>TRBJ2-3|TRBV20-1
CSARAAAGSRTDTQYF
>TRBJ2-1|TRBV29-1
CSGSSGPGRFF
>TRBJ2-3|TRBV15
CATSRGGSSFPDTQYF
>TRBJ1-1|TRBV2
CASSVWTANTEAFF
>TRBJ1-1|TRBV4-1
CASSLNLFRGDTEAFF
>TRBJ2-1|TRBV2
CASLRDRYNEQFF
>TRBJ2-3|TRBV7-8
CASSPGQMQYF
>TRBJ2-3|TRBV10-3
CAISETPGTRSGNTQYF
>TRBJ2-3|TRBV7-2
CASSKQSGLGDTQYF
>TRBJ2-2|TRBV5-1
CASMVGSRTGELFF
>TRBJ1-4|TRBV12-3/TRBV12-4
CASRMTPGKLFF
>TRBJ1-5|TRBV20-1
CSGTPRGNQPQHF
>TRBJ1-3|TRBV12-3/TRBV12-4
CASSLLTSGNTIYF
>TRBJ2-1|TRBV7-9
CASSLGGGRAPNEQFF
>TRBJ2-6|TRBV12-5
CARNVPPLANVLTF
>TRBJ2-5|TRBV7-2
CASSPRETQYF
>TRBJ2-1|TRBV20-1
CSAIRDRGTNEQFF
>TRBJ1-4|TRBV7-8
CASSLRRTGKEKLFF
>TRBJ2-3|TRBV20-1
CSASTRGPFTDTQYF
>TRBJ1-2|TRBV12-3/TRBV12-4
CASSLDGGRYGYTF
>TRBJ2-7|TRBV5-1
CASTTRTGHYEQYF
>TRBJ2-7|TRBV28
CASSLGGTPLEQYF
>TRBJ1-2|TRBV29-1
CSVEPRFDSYGYTF
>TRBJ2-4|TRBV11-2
CASSLVPRGSGLAKNIQYF